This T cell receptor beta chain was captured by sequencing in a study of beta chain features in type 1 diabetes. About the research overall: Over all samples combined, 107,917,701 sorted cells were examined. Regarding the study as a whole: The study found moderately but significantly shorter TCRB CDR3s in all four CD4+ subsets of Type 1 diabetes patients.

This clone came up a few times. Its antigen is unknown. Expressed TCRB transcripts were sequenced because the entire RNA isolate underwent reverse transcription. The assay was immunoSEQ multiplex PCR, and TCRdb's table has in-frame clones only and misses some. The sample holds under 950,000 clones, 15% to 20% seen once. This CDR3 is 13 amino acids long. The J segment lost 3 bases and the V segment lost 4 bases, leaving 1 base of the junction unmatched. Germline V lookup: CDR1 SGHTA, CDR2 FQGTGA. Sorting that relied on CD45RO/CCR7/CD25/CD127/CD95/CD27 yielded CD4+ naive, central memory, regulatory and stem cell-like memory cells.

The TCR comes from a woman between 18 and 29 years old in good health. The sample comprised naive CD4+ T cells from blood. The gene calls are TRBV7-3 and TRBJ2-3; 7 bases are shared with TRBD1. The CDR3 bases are TGTGCCAGCAGCTCACAGGGGACAGATACGCAGTATTTT. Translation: CASSSQGTDTQYF.